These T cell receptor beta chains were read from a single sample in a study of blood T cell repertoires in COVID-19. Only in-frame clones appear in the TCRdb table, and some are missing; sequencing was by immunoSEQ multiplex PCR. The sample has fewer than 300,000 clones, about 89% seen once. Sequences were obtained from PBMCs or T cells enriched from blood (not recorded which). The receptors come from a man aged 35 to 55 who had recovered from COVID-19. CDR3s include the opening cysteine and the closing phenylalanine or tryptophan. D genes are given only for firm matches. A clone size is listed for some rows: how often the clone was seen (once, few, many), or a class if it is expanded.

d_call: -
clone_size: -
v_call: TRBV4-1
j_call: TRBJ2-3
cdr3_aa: CASSQGVTDTQYF
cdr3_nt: TGCGCCAGCAGCCAGGGAGTCACAGATACGCAGTATTTT

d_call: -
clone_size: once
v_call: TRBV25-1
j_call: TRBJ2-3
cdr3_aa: CASSDKAEGSTDTQYF
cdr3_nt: TGTGCCAGCAGTGATAAAGCGGAAGGAAGCACAGATACGCAGTATTTT

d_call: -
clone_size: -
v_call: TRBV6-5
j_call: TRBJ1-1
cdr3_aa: CASSYRGESTEAFF
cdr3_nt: TGTGCCAGCAGTTACCGCGGGGAGAGCACTGAAGCTTTCTTT

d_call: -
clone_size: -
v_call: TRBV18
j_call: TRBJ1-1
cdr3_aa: CASFGELDTEAFF
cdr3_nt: TGTGCCAGTTTCGGGGAGCTGGACACTGAAGCTTTCTTT

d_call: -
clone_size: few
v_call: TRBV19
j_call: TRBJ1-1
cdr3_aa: CASRTGVATEAFF
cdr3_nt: TGTGCCAGCAGAACGGGGGTGGCGACTGAAGCTTTCTTT

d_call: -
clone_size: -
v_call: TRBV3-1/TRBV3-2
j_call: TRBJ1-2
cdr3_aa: CASSGGGVGRANYGYTF
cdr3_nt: TGTGCCAGCAGTGGAGGAGGGGTAGGGCGAGCTAACTATGGCTACACCTTC

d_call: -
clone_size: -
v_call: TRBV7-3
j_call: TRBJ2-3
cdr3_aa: CASSLRGDNTGTDTQYF
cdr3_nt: TGTGCCAGCAGCTTAAGGGGAGATAACACTGGCACAGATACGCAGTATTTT

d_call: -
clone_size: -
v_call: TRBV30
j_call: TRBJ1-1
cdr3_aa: CAWSMTGNTEAFF
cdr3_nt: TGTGCCTGGAGCATGACAGGGAACACTGAAGCTTTCTTT

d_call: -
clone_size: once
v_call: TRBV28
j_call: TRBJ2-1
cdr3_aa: CASTVTALVNNEQFF
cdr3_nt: TGTGCCAGCACCGTGACAGCTTTGGTAAACAATGAGCAGTTCTTC

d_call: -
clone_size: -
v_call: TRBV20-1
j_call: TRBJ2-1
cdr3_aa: CSASGFGQGPSYNEQFF
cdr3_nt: TGCAGTGCTAGTGGTTTCGGCCAGGGGCCTTCCTACAATGAGCAGTTCTTC

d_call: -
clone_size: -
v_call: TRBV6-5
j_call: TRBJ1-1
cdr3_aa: CASSYSIRGDTEAFF
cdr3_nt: TGTGCCAGCAGTTACTCGATCAGGGGTGACACTGAAGCTTTCTTT

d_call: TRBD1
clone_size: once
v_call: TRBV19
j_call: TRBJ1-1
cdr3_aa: CASSIWGRTGRRVTEAFF
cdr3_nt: TGTGCCAGTAGTATTTGGGGCCGGACAGGGCGGAGAGTGACTGAAGCTTTCTTT

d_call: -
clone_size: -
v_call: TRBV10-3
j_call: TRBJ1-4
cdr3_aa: CAISEGNEKLFF
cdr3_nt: TGTGCCATCAGTGAGGGCAATGAAAAACTGTTTTTT

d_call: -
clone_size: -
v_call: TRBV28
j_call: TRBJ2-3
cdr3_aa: CASSLRRWEDTQYF
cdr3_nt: TGTGCCAGCAGTTTGCGCAGATGGGAGGATACGCAGTATTTT

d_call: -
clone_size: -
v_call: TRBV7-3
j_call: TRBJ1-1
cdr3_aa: CASSDFSQELGAEAFF
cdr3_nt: TGTGCCAGCAGCGATTTTTCTCAGGAACTCGGGGCTGAAGCTTTCTTT

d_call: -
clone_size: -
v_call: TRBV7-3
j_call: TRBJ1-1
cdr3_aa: CASRGARNTEAFF
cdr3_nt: TGTGCCAGCAGGGGGGCTAGGAACACTGAAGCTTTCTTT

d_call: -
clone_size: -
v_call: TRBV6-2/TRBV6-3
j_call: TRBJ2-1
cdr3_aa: CASSYSRDNEQFF
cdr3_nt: TGTGCCAGCAGTTATAGCAGGGATAATGAGCAGTTCTTC

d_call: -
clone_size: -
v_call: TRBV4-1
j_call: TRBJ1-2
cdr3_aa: CASSPGLTNYGYTF
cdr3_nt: TGCGCCAGCAGCCCTGGACTGACAAACTATGGCTACACCTTC

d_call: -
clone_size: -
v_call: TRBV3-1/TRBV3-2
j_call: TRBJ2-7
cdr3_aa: CASSPRVPNEQYF
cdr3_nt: TGTGCCAGCAGCCCGAGGGTTCCCAACGAGCAGTACTTC

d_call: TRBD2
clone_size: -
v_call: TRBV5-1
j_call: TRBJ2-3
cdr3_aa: CASSWTSGEADTQYF
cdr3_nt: TGCGCCAGCAGCTGGACTAGCGGGGAAGCAGATACGCAATATTTT

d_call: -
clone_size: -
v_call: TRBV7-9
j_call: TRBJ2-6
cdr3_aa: CASSTFGDGANVLTF
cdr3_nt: TGTGCCAGCAGCACCTTCGGGGATGGGGCCAACGTCCTGACTTTC

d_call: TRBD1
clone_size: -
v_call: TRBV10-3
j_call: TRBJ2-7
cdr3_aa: CAISSTGQGITNSYEQYF
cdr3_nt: TGTGCCATCAGTTCGACGGGACAGGGGATTACCAACTCCTACGAGCAGTACTTC

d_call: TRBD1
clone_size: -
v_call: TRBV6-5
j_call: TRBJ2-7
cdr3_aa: CASSTGTGSVEQYF
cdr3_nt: TGTGCCAGCAGTACCGGGACAGGGTCGGTCGAGCAGTACTTC